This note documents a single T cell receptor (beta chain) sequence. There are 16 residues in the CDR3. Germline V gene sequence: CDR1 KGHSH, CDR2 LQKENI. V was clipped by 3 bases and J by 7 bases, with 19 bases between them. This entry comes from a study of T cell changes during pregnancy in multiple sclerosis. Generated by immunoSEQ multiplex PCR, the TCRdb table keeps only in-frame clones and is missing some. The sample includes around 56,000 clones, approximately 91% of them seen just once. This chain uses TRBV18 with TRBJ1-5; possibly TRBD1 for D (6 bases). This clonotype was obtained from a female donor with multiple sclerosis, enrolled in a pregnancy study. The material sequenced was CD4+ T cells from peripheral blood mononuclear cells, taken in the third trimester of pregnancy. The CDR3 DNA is TGTGCCAGCTCACCGGCAGGGACATCCAATACCCAGCCCCAGCATTTT. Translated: CASSPAGTSNTQPQHF.